This T cell receptor (beta chain) was observed in a study of low-dose radiotherapy and immunotherapy resistance in tumors. Study context: Fractions of 0.5 Gy went to Cohort 1 every 2 weeks, totaling 6.5 Gy. Each two-week cycle included intravenous cyclophosphamide 200 mg/m2, given one day before radiation and immunotherapy. Oral aspirin at 300 mg was taken daily by patients for four cycles, beginning on cycle 1 day 1.

TRAV and TRBV primers primed cDNA for both TCRalpha and TCRbeta. PCR amplification of the TCRs was performed with Phusion for approximately 20 PCR cycles, and it relied on a constant-region primer together with a V-primer adapter. MiXCR, applied by TCRdb to the reads, yields one record per CDR3 protein. The sample consists of about 35,000 distinct CDR3 sequences, less than 25% of them appearing once. This CDR3 has 15 residues. Germline V gene data show CDR1 as LNHDA and CDR2 as SQIVND (reference sequence). Trimming took off 3 bases at V and 0 bases at J, with 12 bases between the two ends. This sample's time point: after trial treatment. As for treatment: LDRT plus nivolumab, ipilimumab, low-dose cyclophosphamide and aspirin (RACIN trial). The study gave donors nivolumab, ipilimumab, aspirin, low-dose cyclophosphamide and low-dose radiotherapy.

The source material was PBMCs, sampled after low-dose radiotherapy plus immunotherapy. The rearrangement links TRBV19 to TRBJ2-7; maybe TRBD1 (5 bases). The receptor's source is a female donor with ovarian cancer. CDR3 residues: CASSMWGGSSYEQYF. The CDR3 nucleotides read TGTGCCAGTAGTATGTGGGGCGGAAGCTCCTACGAGCAGTACTTC.